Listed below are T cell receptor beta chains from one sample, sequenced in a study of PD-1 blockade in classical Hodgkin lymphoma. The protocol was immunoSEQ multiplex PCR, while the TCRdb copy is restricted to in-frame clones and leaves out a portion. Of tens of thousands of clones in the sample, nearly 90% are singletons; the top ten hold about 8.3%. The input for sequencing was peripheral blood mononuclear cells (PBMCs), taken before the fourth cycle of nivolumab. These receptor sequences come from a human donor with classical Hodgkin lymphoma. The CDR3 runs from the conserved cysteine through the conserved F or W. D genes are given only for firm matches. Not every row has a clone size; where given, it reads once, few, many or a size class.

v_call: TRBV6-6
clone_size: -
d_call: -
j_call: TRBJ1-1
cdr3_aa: CASSYGQGGTEAFF
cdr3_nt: TGTGCCAGCAGTTACGGGCAGGGTGGCACTGAAGCTTTCTTT

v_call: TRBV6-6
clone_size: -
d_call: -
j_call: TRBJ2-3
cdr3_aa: CASRRLEGTDTQYF
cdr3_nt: TGTGCCAGCAGACGACTAGAAGGCACAGATACGCAGTATTTT

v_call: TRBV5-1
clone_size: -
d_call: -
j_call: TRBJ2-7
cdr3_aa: CASSLDPIAYEQYF
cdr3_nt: TGCGCCAGCAGCTTGGATCCCATCGCCTACGAGCAGTACTTC

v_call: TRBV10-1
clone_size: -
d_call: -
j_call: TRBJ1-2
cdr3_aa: CASRSSYGYTF
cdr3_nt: TGCGCCAGCAGGTCAAGCTATGGCTACACCTTC

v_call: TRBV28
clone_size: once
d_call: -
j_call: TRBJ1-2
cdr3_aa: CASSFLPGGKGGGYTF
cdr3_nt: TGTGCCAGCAGTTTTCTCCCCGGGGGGAAGGGGGGAGGCTACACCTTC

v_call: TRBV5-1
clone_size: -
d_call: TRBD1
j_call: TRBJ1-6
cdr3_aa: CASTEGAEQPLHF
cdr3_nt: TGCGCCAGTACGGAGGGGGCGGAACAACCCCTCCACTTT

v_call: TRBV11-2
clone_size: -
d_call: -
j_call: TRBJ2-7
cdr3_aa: CASSLGSYEQYF
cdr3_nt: TGTGCCAGCAGCTTAGGCTCCTACGAGCAGTACTTC

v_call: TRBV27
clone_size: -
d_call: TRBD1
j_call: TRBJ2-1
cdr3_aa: CASSLPGGDEQFF
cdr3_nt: TGTGCCAGCAGTTTACCAGGGGGAGATGAGCAGTTCTTC

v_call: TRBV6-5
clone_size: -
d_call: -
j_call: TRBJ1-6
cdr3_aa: CASSIDARNSPLHF
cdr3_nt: TGTGCCAGCAGCATAGACGCGAGGAATTCACCCCTCCACTTT

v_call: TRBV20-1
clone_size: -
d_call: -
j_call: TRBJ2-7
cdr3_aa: CSARRGPEQYF
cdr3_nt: TGCAGTGCCCGACGGGGGCCCGAGCAGTACTTC

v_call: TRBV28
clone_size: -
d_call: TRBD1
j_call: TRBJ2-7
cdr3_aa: CASSFSGRQGTYEQYF
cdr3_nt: TGTGCCAGCAGTTTCTCCGGCAGACAGGGAACTTACGAGCAGTACTTC

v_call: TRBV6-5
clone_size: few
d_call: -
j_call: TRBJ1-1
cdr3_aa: CASTDGASAAEAFF
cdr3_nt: TGTGCCAGCACGGACGGGGCCTCTGCGGCTGAAGCTTTCTTT

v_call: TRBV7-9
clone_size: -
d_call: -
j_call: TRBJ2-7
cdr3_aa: CASSQTALYEQYF
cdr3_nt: TGTGCCAGCAGCCAGACAGCGCTCTACGAGCAGTACTTC

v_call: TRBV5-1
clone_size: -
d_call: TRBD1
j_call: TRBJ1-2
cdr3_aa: CASSLQGDSNYGYTF
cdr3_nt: TGCGCCAGCAGCTTACAGGGGGACTCTAACTATGGCTACACCTTC

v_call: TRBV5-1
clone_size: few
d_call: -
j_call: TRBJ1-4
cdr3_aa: CASSLVAGEKLFF
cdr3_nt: TGCGCCAGCAGCTTGGTGGCCGGAGAAAAACTGTTTTTT

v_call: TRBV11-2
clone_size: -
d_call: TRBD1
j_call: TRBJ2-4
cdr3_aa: CASSLDPTGGAAKNIQYF
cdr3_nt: TGTGCCAGCAGCTTAGATCCCACAGGGGGCGCAGCCAAAAACATTCAGTACTTC

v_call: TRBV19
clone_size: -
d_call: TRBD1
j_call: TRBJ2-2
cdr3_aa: CASGGTGGTGELFF
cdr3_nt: TGTGCCAGTGGGGGGACAGGCGGGACCGGGGAGCTGTTTTTT

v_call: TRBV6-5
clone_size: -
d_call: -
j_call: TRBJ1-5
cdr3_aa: CASSRVAGNQPQHF
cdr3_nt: TGTGCCAGCTCCAGGGTGGCAGGCAATCAGCCCCAGCATTTT

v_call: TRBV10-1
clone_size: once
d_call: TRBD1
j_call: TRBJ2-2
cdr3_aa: CASSDRQGTGELFF
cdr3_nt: TGCGCCAGCAGTGATCGACAGGGGACCGGGGAGCTGTTTTTT

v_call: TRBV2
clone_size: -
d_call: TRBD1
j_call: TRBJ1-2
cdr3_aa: CASRGQSKNYGYTF
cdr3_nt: TGTGCCAGCAGGGGACAGTCAAAGAACTATGGCTACACCTTC

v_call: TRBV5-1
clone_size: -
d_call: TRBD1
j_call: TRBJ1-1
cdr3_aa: CASMHTGGFEAFF
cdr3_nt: TGCGCCAGCATGCATACAGGGGGATTCGAAGCTTTCTTT

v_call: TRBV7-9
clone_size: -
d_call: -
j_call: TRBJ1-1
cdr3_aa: CASSLDYGTEAFF
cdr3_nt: TGTGCCAGCAGCTTAGATTACGGGACTGAAGCTTTCTTT

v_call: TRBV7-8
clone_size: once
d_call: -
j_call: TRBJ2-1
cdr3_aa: CASSLAHYPVDEQFF
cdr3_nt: TGTGCCAGCAGCTTAGCGCACTACCCCGTTGATGAGCAGTTCTTC

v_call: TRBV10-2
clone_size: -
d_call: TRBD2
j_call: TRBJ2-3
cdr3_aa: CAANSGTSGGWSDTQYF
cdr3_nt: TGCGCCGCAAATTCCGGGACTAGCGGGGGTTGGTCAGATACGCAGTATTTT

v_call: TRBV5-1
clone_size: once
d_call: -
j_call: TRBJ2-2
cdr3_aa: CASSLTGNTGELFF
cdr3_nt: TGCGCCAGCAGCTTGACGGGAAACACCGGGGAGCTGTTTTTT